The 8 T cell receptor beta chains in this list originate from one sample, sequenced in a study of cytomegalovirus exposure and HLA in healthy donors. PCR was performed using 60 Vbeta and 13 Jbeta primers. TCRdb's copy holds only in-frame clones and misses some; the assay was immunoSEQ multiplex PCR. The data hold about 150,000 clones, with 75% to 80% observed a single time. The sample consisted of PBMCs. The receptors were gathered from a male donor in good health and CMV-seronegative.

The CDR3 sequence is CASGWAEQYF. CDR3 nucleotides: TGTGCCAGTGGCTGGGCCGAGCAGTACTTC. The gene calls are TRBV19 and TRBJ2-7, with D hard to call. The germline V gene has CDR1 LNHDA and CDR2 SQIVND (reference sequence). The CDR3 length is 10 residues. The V gene lost 8 bases and the J gene lost 6 bases, with 8 bases spanning the gap.

This chain uses TRBV27 with TRBJ2-1; 7 nucleotides agree with TRBD2. This CDR3 is 17 amino acids long. V was clipped by 0 bases and J by 1 base; unmatched bases: 6. The germline V gene encodes CDR1 MNHEY and CDR2 SMNVEV (reference sequence). Here the CDR3 reads CASSLSSLAASYNEQFF. The CDR3 DNA reads TGTGCCAGCAGTTTATCATCCCTAGCGGCATCCTACAATGAGCAGTTCTTC.

The chain has TRBV11-3 and TRBJ2-7, with D tentatively TRBD2 (6 bases). V lost 5 bases, J lost 9 bases, and 17 bases lay in between. Germline V CDR1 and CDR2: SGHNT, YENEEA. CDR3 length: 13 residues. CDR3: CASSPGLRSGQYF. The CDR3 region has the DNA TGTGCCAGCAGCCCGGGACTGAGAAGCGGGCAGTACTTC.

V is TRBV19 and J is TRBJ2-7; D is perhaps TRBD1 (6 bases). The V and J ends lost 3 bases and 2 bases respectively, with 11 bases between them. The CDR3 totals 14 residues. Germline V gene data show CDR1 as LNHDA and CDR2 as SQIVND (reference sequence). This chain's CDR3 is CASSIGQLAYEQYF. The CDR3 nucleotides read TGTGCCAGTAGTATTGGACAGCTCGCCTACGAGCAGTACTTC.

This clone was seen only a few times. V gene TRBV20-1 combines with J gene TRBJ1-2; D call uncertain. This CDR3 region has 11 residues. V was pared by 6 bases and J by 4 bases, with 9 bases between. CDR1 is DFQATT and CDR2 is SNEGSKA in the germline V gene (reference sequence). Written as DNA, the CDR3 is TGCAGTGCGCCGCGCCTCTATGGCTACACCTTC. The encoded protein is CSAPRLYGYTF.

The chain recombines TRBV5-1 with TRBJ2-2; 8 bases fit TRBD1. This CDR3 contains 15 residues. In germline, CDR1 is SGHRS, CDR2 YFSETQ. V shed 0 bases, J shed 5 bases, and the junction held 3 bases outside the gene matches. The CDR3 reads CASSLGDRGTGELFF. CDR3 bases: TGCGCCAGCAGCTTGGGTGACAGGGGAACCGGGGAGCTGTTTTTT.

The chain has TRBV5-8 and TRBJ1-3, with 7 bases identical to TRBD1. CDR1 SGHTS and CDR2 YDEGEE come from the germline V gene. CDR3 length equals 17 residues. The junction had 12 bases not matched to a gene; V was cut back by 2 bases and J by 4 bases. CDR3 DNA: TGTGCCAGCAGCTTTTTCTCAACAGGGGCGCAAGGAAACACCATATATTTT. It translates to CASSFFSTGAQGNTIYF.

This chain connects TRBV19 to TRBJ1-5; D gene unclear. This CDR3 is built from 15 residues. Deletions cut 0 bases from V and 3 bases from J, with 9 bases between. Germline V gene data show CDR1 as LNHDA and CDR2 as SQIVND (reference sequence). CDR3 sequence: CASSIEWQVNQPQHF. CDR3 nucleotide sequence: TGTGCCAGTAGTATAGAATGGCAGGTCAATCAGCCCCAGCATTTT.